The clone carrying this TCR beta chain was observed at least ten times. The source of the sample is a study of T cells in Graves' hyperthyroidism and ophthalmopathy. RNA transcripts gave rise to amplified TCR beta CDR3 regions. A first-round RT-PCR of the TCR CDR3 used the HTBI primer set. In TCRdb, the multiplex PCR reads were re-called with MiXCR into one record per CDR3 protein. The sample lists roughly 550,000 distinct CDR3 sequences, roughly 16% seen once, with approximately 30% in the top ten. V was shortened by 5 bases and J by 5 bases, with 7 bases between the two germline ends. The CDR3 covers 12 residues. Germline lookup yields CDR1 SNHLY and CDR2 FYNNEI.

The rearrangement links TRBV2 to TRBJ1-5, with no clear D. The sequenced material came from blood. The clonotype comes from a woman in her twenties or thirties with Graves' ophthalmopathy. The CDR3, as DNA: TGTGCCAGCAGTTCCCCAGATCAGCCCCAGCATTTT. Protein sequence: CASSSPDQPQHF.